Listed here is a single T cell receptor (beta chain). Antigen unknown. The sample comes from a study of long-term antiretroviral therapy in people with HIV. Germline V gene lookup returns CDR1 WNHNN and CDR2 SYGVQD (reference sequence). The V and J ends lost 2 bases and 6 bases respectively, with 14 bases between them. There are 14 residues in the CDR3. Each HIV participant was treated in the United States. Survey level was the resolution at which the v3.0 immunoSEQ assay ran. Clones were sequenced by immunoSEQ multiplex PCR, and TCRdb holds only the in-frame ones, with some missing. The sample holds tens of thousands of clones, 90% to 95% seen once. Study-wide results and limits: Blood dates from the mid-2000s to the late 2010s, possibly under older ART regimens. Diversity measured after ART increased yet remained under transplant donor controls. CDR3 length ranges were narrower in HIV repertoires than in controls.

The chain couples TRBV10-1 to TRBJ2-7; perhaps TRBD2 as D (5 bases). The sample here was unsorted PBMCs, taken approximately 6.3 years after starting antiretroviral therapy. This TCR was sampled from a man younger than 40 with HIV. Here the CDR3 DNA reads TGCGCCAGCAGTGAGGACGTGGAGGCGAGCGAGCAGTACTTC. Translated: CASSEDVEASEQYF.